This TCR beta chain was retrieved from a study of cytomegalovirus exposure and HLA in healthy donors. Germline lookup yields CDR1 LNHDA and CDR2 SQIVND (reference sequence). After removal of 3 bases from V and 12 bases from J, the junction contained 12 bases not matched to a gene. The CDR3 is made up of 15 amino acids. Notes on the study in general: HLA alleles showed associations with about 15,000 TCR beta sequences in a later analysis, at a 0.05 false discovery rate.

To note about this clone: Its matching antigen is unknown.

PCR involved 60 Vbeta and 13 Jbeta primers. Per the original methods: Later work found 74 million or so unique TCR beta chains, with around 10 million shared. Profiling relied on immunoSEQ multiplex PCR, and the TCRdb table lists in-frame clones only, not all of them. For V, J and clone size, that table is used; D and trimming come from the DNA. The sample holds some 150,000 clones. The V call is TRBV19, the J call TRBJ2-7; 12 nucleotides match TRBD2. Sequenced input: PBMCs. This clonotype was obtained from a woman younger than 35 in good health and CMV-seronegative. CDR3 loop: CASSILPSGGVVWYV. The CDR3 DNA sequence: TGTGCCAGTAGTATCCTGCCTAGCGGGGGGGTTGTCTGGTACGTC.